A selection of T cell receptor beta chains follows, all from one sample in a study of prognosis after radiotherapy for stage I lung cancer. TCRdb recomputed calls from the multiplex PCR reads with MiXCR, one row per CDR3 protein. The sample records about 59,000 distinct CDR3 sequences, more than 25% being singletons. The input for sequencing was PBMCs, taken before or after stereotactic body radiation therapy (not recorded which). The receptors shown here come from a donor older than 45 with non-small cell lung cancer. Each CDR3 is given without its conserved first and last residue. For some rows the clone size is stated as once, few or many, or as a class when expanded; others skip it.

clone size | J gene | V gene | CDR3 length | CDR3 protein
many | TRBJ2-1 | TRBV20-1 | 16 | SARDKWSGQGVNNEQF
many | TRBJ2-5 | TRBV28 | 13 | ASSSNNRGGETQY
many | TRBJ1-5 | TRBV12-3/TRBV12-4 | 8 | ATPLEAQH
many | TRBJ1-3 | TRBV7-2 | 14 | ASTLQGTLSGNTIY
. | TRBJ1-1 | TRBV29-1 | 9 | SVEAGGGAF
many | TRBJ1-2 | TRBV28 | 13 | ASSLAVRGGYGYT
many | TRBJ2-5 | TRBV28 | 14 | ASSFGTNSVGETQY
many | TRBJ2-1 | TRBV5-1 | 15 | ASSLLSGGAQYNEQF
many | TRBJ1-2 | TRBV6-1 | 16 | ASSPLSTGAEANYGYT
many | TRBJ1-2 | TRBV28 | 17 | ASTPSRGAGAGENYGYT
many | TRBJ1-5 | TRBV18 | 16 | ASSPPGTGGLSNQPQH
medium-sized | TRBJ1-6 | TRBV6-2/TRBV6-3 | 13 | ASSSLSSYNSPLH
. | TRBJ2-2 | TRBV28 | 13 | ASSPGTPGTAELF
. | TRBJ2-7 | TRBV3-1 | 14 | ASSQYVGRASYEQY
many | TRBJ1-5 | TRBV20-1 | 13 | SATAPRAPGQPQH
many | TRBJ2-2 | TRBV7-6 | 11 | ASARGNTGELF
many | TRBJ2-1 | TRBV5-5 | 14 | ASSLVGFESYNEQF
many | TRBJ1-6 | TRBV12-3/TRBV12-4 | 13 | ASSLGGTYNSPLH
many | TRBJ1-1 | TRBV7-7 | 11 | ASSLGENTEAF
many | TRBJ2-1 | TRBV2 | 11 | ASEPDRYNEQF
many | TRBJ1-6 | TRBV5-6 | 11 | ASSSRQGATLH
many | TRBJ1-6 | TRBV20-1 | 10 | SARGAAPTLH
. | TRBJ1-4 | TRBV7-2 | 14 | ASSLMGQIVREKLF
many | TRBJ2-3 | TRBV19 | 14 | ASSPTSGGAADTQY
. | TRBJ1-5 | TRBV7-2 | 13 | ASSPMRGMNQPQH
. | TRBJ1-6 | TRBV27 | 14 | ASGRGDISVRSPLH
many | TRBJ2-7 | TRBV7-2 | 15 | ASSLESGGASSGEQY
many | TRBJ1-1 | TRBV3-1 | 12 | ASSQEQGWTEAF
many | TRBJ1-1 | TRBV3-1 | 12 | ASSQEFAGAEAF
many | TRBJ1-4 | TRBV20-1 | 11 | SATTGLNEKLF
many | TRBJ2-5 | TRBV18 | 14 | ASSPTGTSGLETQY
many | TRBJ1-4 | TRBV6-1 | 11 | ASSERGQEKLF
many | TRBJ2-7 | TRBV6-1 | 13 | ASSLSGGDTYEQY
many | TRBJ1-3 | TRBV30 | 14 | AWSVAPPSSGNTIY
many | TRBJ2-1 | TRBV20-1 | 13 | SARAGGSSYNEQF
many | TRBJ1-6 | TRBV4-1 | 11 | ASSQDRDRPLH
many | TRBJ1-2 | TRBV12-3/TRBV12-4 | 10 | ASLRGAGGYT
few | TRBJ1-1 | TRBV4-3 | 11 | ASSRRDTYEAF
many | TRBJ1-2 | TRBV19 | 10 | ASSRDHYGYT
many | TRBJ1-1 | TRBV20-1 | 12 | SALNSPGNTEAF
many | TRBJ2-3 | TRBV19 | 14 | ASSIGPGPTGDTQY
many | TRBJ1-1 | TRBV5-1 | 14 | ASSLFQKGKYTEAF
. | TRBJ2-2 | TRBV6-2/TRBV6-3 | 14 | ASSREWAWGPWELF
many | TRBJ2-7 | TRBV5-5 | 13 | ASSSPLAAPYEQY
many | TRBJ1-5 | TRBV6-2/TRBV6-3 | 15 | TSSYSGRADSNQPQH
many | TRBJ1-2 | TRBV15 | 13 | ATSRDKSGGYGYT
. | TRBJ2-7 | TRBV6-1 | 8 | ATDSFGEY